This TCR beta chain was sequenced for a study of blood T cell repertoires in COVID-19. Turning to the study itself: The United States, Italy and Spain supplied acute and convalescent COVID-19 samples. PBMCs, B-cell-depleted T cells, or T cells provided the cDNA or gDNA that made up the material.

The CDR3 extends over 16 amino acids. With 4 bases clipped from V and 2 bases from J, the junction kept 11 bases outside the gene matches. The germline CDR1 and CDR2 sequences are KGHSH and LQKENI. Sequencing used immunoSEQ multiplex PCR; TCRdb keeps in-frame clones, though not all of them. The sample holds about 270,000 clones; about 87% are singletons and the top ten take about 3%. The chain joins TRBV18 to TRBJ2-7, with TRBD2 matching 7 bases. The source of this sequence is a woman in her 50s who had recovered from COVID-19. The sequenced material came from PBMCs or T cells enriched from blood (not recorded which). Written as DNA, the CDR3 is TGTGCCAGCTCACGGGCGGAGGCTAGCGGTACCTACGAGCAGTACTTC. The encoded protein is CASSRAEASGTYEQYF. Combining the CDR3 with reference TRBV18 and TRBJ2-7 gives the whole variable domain NAGVMQNPRHLVRRRGQEARLRCSPMKGHSHVYWYRQLPEEGLKFMVYLQKENIIDESGMPKERFSAEFPKEGPSILRIQQVVRGDSAAYFCASSRAEASGTYEQYFGPGTRLTVT.